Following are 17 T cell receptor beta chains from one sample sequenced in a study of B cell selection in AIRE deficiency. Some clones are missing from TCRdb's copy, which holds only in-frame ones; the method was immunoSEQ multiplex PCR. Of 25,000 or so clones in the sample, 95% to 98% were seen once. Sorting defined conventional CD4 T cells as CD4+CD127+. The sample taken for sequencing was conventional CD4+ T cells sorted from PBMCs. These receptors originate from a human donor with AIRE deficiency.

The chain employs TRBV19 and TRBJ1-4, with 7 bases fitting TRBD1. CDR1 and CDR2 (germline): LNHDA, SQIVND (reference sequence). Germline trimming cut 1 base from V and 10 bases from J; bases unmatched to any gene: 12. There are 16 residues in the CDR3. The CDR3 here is CASSIGELGQEGKLFF. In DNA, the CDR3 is TGTGCCAGTAGTATAGGCGAATTAGGACAGGAGGGAAAACTGTTTTTT.

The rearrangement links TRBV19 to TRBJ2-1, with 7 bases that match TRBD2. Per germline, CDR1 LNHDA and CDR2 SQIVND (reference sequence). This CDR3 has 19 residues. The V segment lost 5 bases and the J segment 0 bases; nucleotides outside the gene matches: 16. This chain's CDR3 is CASSVELALRMSSYNEQFF. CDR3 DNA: TGTGCCAGTAGTGTCGAACTAGCGCTGAGGATGAGCTCCTACAATGAGCAGTTCTTC. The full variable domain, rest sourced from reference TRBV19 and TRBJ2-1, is DGGITQSPKYLFRKEGQNVTLSCEQNLNHDAMYWYRQDPGQGLRLIYYSQIVNDFQKGDIAEGYSVSREKKESFPLTVTSAQKNPTAFYLCASSVELALRMSSYNEQFFGPGTRLTVL.

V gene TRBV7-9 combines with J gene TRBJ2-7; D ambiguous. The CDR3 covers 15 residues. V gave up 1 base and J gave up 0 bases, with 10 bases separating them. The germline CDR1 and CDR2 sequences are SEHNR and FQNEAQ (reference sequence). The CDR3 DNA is TGTGCCAGCAGCTTAGATGCGACCAGCTCCTACGAGCAGTACTTC. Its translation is CASSLDATSSYEQYF.

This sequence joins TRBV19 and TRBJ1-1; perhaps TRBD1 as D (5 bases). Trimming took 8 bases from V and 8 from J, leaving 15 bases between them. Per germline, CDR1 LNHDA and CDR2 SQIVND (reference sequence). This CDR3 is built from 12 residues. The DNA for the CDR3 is TGTGCCAGTGGGACGGGTGGCAGCGAAGCTTTCTTT. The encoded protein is CASGTGGSEAFF.

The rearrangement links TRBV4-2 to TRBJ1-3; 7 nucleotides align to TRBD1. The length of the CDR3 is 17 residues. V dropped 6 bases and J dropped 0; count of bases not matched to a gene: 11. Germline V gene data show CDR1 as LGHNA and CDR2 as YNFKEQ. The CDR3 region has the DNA TGTGCCAGCAGATTGGGTCGGGACAGCGTCTCTGGAAACACCATATATTTT. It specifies CASRLGRDSVSGNTIYF.

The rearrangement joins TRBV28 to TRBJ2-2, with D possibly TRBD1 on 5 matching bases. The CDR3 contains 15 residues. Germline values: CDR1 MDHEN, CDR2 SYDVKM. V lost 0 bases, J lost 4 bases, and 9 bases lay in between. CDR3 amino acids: CASSLWRDSTGELFF. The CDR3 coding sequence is TGTGCCAGCAGTTTATGGAGAGACAGCACCGGGGAGCTGTTTTTT. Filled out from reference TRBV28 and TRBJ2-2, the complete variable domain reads DVKVTQSSRYLVKRTGEKVFLECVQDMDHENMFWYRQDPGLGLRLIYFSYDVKMKEKGDIPEGYSVSREKKERFSLILESASTNQTSMYLCASSLWRDSTGELFFGEGSRLTVL.

The CDR3 DNA reads as TGTGCCACCAGCAGGGTATATGGGCTCGCGAGGACAGGGAGCAATCAGCCCCAGCATTTT. Protein: CATSRVYGLARTGSNQPQHF. The chain carries TRBV15 and TRBJ1-5, with 8 bases fitting TRBD1. Germline CDR1 is LNHNV and CDR2 is YYDKDF (reference sequence). The CDR3 consists of 20 residues. V shed 3 bases and J 1 base; nucleotides not matched to a gene: 17.

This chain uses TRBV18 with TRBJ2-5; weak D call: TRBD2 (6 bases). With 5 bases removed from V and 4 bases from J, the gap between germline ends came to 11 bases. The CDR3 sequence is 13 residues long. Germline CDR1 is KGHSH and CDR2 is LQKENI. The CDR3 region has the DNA TGTGCCAGCTCAACCGGAGCGGGAGAGACCCAGTACTTC. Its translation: CASSTGAGETQYF.

The CDR3 DNA follows: TGTGCCAGCAGCTGGAATCGGGACTATGGCTACACCTTC. Protein product: CASSWNRDYGYTF. This sequence joins TRBV5-8 and TRBJ1-2; the D is unclear. Germline CDR1 SGHTS, CDR2 YDEGEE. V gave up 3 bases and J gave up 3 bases, with 9 bases separating them. The CDR3 has 13 amino acids.

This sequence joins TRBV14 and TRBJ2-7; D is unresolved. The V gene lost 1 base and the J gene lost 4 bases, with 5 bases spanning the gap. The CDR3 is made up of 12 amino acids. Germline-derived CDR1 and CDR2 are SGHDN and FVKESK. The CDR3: CASSQVAYEQYF. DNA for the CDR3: TGTGCCAGCAGCCAAGTGGCGTACGAGCAGTACTTC.

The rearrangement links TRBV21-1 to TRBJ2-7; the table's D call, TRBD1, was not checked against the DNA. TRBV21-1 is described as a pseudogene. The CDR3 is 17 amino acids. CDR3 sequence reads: CASSKDVGDRVSYEQYF. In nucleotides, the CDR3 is TGTGCCAGCAGCAAAGACGTTGGGGACAGGGTCTCCTACGAGCAGTACTTC.

As DNA, the CDR3 is TGTGCCAGCAGACCCGGGACGACTAATGAAAAACTGTTTTTT. As protein: CASRPGTTNEKLFF. The chain is built from TRBV6-6 and TRBJ1-4; a weak D match, TRBD1 (5 bases). The V gene lost 6 bases and the J gene lost 2 bases, with 10 bases spanning the gap. In germline, CDR1 is MNHNY, CDR2 SVGAGI (reference sequence). CDR3 length: 14 amino acids.

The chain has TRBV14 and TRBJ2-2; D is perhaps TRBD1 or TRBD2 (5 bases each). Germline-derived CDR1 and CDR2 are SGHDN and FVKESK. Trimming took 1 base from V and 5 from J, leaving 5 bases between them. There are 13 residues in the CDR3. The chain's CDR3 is CASSQGGTGELFF. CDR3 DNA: TGTGCCAGCAGCCAAGGGGGGACCGGGGAGCTGTTTTTT.

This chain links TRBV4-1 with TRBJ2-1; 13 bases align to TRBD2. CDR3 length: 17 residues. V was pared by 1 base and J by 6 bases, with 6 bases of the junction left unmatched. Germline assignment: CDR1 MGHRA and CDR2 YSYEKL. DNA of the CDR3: TGCGCCAGCAGCCAAGTTAGGACTAGCGGGAGTGCCAATGAGCAGTTCTTC. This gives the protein CASSQVRTSGSANEQFF.

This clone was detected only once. CDR3 amino acids: CASSAQGRNYGYTF. The CDR3 DNA is TGTGCCAGCAGCGCACAGGGGAGGAACTATGGCTACACCTTC. The rearrangement joins TRBV9 to TRBJ1-2; TRBD1 matches at 7 bases. Trimming took 3 bases from V and 2 from J; bases not matched to a gene: 4. The CDR3 is 14 residues long. Germline CDR1 reads SGDLS; CDR2 reads YYNGEE.

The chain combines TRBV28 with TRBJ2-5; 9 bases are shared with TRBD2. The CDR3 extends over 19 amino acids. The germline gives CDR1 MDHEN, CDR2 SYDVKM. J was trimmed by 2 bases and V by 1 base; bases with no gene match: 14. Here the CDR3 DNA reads TGTGCCAGCAGTTTATCGCCTTTCAAGCGGGAGGAGGGACAAGAGACCCAGTACTTC. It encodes CASSLSPFKREEGQETQYF.

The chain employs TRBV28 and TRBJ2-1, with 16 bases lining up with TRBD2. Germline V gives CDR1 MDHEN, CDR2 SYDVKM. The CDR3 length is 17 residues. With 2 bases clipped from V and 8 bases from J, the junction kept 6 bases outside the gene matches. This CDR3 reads CASSLPGTSGRAYEQFF. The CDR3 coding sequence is TGTGCCAGCAGTTTACCAGGGACTAGCGGGAGGGCGTATGAGCAGTTCTTC. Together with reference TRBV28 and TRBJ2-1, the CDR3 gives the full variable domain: DVKVTQSSRYLVKRTGEKVFLECVQDMDHENMFWYRQDPGLGLRLIYFSYDVKMKEKGDIPEGYSVSREKKERFSLILESASTNQTSMYLCASSLPGTSGRAYEQFFGPGTRLTVL.